A single TCR beta chain is shown here with its context. Its cognate antigen has yet to be identified. No base qualities exist here, and no much larger clone lies one base off it. This entry belongs to a study of blood T cell repertoires in COVID-19 (dated by TCRdb to about 2020). Regarding the study in general: Samples covering the acute and convalescent phases of COVID-19 were provided by collaborators in the United States, Italy and Spain. The prospective study material was composed of cDNA or gDNA derived from T cells, B-cell-depleted T cells, or PBMCs. The dataset comprised deeply sampled blood TCRbeta repertoires from subjects exposed to, actively infected with, or recovered from COVID-19. The repertoires were released in a freely available public database meant as a resource for research on the immune response to SARS-CoV-2. The samples were drawn from two sources: the first 160 participants of the ongoing ImmuneRACE study, and 1,200 or so subjects contributed by 6 global collaborators. The sample metadata nearly always contained a de-identified subject ID, COVID-19 status, age in years and sex. HLA class I and class II types, where available, came from metadata supplied by the sample provider rather than from assay-based typing. What the research found in general, with its limitations: The amount of clinical and demographic metadata varied by source and participant and was provided uncurated.

Whole blood was collected in K2EDTA tubes by collaborating institutions according to the institutions' own protocols. For TCRbeta analysis, collaborators shipped samples as frozen whole blood, isolated PBMCs, or DNA extracted from either of those sample types. The CDR3 numbers 15 residues from cysteine through phenylalanine. Only the CDR3 DNA stays, 45 bases, in frame from base 1. CDR1 SGDLS and CDR2 YYNGEE were looked up in the germline V gene. V sheds 4 bases and J sheds 2 bases, leaving 15 bases between their ends. TCRbeta CDR3 regions were amplified from genomic DNA using the immunoSEQ Assay, a bias-controlled multiplex PCR. The study's own analysis went as follows. The number of nucleated cells in each sample was estimated by amplification of reference gene primers within the assay. To quantify the absolute abundance of each unique TCRbeta CDR3 rearrangement, sequence reads were collapsed and filtered. For each sample, productive Simpson clonality was calculated as the square root of Simpson's diversity index across productive rearrangements. TCRdb holds this immuneACCESS table with in-frame rearrangements only. Some clones are missing; in checked studies, unresolved V genes explain under half, and the rest has no known cause. V, J and clone size are taken as reported in that table, and D and trimming were inferred from the DNA itself. Across this sample there are approximately 280,000 clones, with over 75% seen only once. Of the sample, approximately 13% is held by the ten largest clones.

The clonotype originates from a woman in her sixties or seventies with acute or convalescent COVID-19. Sequenced input: peripheral blood. The chain links TRBV9 with TRBJ1-2; the D gene is unclear. This receptor carries the CDR3 CASSPSVSSNYGYTF. The nucleotide sequence reads TGTGCCAGCAGCCCGTCCGTTTCTTCCAACTATGGCTACACCTTC. This CDR3, with the reference TRBV9 and TRBJ1-2 proteins standing in past its ends, gives the full variable domain DSGVTQTPKHLITATGQRVTLRCSPRSGDLSVYWYQQSLDQGLQFLIQYYNGEERAKGNILERFSAQQFPDLHSELNLSSLELGDSALYFCASSPSVSSNYGYTFGSGTRLTVV.